This is a list of T cell receptor beta chains from one sample in a study of T cells in localized non-small cell lung cancer. The data were produced by immunoSEQ multiplex PCR, yet TCRdb's version contains in-frame clones alone and is incomplete. The data contain fewer than 40,000 clones, approximately 91% of them seen just once; the ten biggest clones take up 4.2%. The starting material was peripheral blood mononuclear cells, obtained before any cancer treatment. The receptors derive from a woman aged 40-69 years with stage III lung adenocarcinoma. Each CDR3 is given with its conserved first and last residue. The order of the fields is clone size, J gene, V gene, D gene, CDR3 protein, CDR3 DNA. The D gene is left open where the match is weak. Clone sizes are given selectively: once, few, many, or a class where the clone is expanded.

clone_size: NA; j_call: TRBJ2-6; v_call: TRBV7-3; d_call: NA; cdr3_aa: CASSLTRDVEGVLTF; cdr3_nt: TGTGCCAGCAGCTTAACCCGGGACGTGGAGGGCGTCCTGACTTTC
clone_size: NA; j_call: TRBJ2-1; v_call: TRBV6-6; d_call: NA; cdr3_aa: CASSHHYNEQFF; cdr3_nt: TGTGCCAGCAGTCATCATTACAATGAGCAGTTCTTC
clone_size: NA; j_call: TRBJ1-1; v_call: TRBV5-1; d_call: NA; cdr3_aa: CASSSTAGARNTEAFF; cdr3_nt: TGCGCCAGCAGCTCAACCGCAGGGGCCCGGAACACTGAAGCTTTCTTT
clone_size: NA; j_call: TRBJ1-2; v_call: TRBV30; d_call: NA; cdr3_aa: CAWSPDRAFYGYTF; cdr3_nt: TGTGCCTGGAGTCCCGACAGAGCCTTCTATGGCTACACCTTC
clone_size: NA; j_call: TRBJ1-6; v_call: TRBV6-1; d_call: NA; cdr3_aa: CASSEGGVNSPLHF; cdr3_nt: TGTGCCAGCAGTGAAGGGGGGGTAAATTCACCCCTCCACTTT
clone_size: few; j_call: TRBJ2-2; v_call: TRBV6-5; d_call: TRBD2; cdr3_aa: CASTALSGEGGELFF; cdr3_nt: TGTGCCAGCACCGCCCTTAGCGGGGAGGGCGGGGAGCTGTTTTTT
clone_size: NA; j_call: TRBJ2-4; v_call: TRBV2; d_call: NA; cdr3_aa: CASRGGLAKNIQYF; cdr3_nt: TGTGCCAGCAGGGGGGGGCTAGCCAAAAACATTCAGTACTTC
clone_size: NA; j_call: TRBJ1-1; v_call: TRBV10-3; d_call: NA; cdr3_aa: CAISEGWGTTEAFF; cdr3_nt: TGTGCCATCAGTGAGGGGTGGGGGACTACTGAAGCTTTCTTT
clone_size: NA; j_call: TRBJ2-6; v_call: TRBV9; d_call: NA; cdr3_aa: CASSYFARGSGANVLTF; cdr3_nt: TGTGCCAGCAGCTACTTCGCTCGGGGCTCTGGGGCCAACGTCCTGACTTTC
clone_size: NA; j_call: TRBJ2-2; v_call: TRBV9; d_call: NA; cdr3_aa: CASSVAGLNTGELFF; cdr3_nt: TGTGCCAGCAGCGTAGCGGGTCTGAACACCGGGGAGCTGTTTTTT
clone_size: NA; j_call: TRBJ1-5; v_call: TRBV27; d_call: NA; cdr3_aa: CASSAAGSGSGPQHF; cdr3_nt: TGTGCCAGCAGTGCCGCCGGGTCCGGTTCGGGTCCCCAGCATTTT
clone_size: once; j_call: TRBJ1-3; v_call: TRBV28; d_call: NA; cdr3_aa: CASSFFGNTIYF; cdr3_nt: TGTGCCAGCAGTTTCTTCGGAAACACCATATATTTT
clone_size: NA; j_call: TRBJ2-1; v_call: TRBV2; d_call: TRBD2; cdr3_aa: CASRVAGNVYEQFF; cdr3_nt: TGTGCCAGCAGAGTAGCGGGGAATGTGTATGAGCAGTTCTTC
clone_size: NA; j_call: TRBJ2-7; v_call: TRBV19; d_call: TRBD1; cdr3_aa: CASSPGSGGIYEQYF; cdr3_nt: TGTGCCAGTAGTCCGGGCTCAGGGGGAATCTACGAGCAGTACTTC
clone_size: NA; j_call: TRBJ2-3; v_call: TRBV5-1; d_call: TRBD2; cdr3_aa: CASSSPSSGIRTDTQYF; cdr3_nt: TGCGCCAGCAGCTCACCGTCTAGCGGGATCCGCACAGATACGCAGTATTTT
clone_size: NA; j_call: TRBJ1-4; v_call: TRBV5-1; d_call: NA; cdr3_aa: CASSLFGNDEKLFF; cdr3_nt: TGCGCCAGCAGCTTGTTCGGGAATGATGAAAAACTGTTTTTT
clone_size: NA; j_call: TRBJ2-1; v_call: TRBV14; d_call: TRBD2; cdr3_aa: CASSQGGPHNEQFF; cdr3_nt: TGTGCCAGCAGCCAGGGAGGGCCGCACAATGAGCAGTTCTTC
clone_size: few; j_call: TRBJ2-7; v_call: TRBV5-6; d_call: TRBD1; cdr3_aa: CASSLGITGALGEQYF; cdr3_nt: TGTGCCAGCAGCCTTGGAATAACAGGGGCTCTGGGCGAGCAGTACTTC
clone_size: NA; j_call: TRBJ2-7; v_call: TRBV6-5; d_call: NA; cdr3_aa: CASSYWGASYEQYF; cdr3_nt: TGTGCCAGCAGTTACTGGGGGGCGAGCTACGAGCAGTACTTC
clone_size: once; j_call: TRBJ2-2; v_call: TRBV14; d_call: TRBD2; cdr3_aa: CASSPRGLAGTGELFF; cdr3_nt: TGTGCCAGCAGCCCCCGGGGACTAGCGGGGACCGGGGAGCTGTTTTTT
clone_size: NA; j_call: TRBJ2-5; v_call: TRBV18; d_call: NA; cdr3_aa: CASSSDYQETQYF; cdr3_nt: TGTGCCAGCTCGTCGGACTACCAAGAGACCCAGTACTTC
clone_size: once; j_call: TRBJ1-5; v_call: TRBV27; d_call: NA; cdr3_aa: CASRGPYSNQPQHF; cdr3_nt: TGTGCCAGCAGGGGTCCCTATAGCAATCAGCCCCAGCATTTT
clone_size: NA; j_call: TRBJ2-2; v_call: TRBV19; d_call: NA; cdr3_aa: CASSMRETYTGELFF; cdr3_nt: TGTGCCAGTAGTATGCGAGAGACGTACACCGGGGAGCTGTTTTTT
clone_size: NA; j_call: TRBJ1-4; v_call: TRBV28; d_call: TRBD1; cdr3_aa: CASSFIQGATNEKLFF; cdr3_nt: TGTGCCAGCAGTTTTATACAGGGGGCAACTAATGAAAAACTGTTTTTT
clone_size: once; j_call: TRBJ1-2; v_call: TRBV27; d_call: NA; cdr3_aa: CASSFSAGSHYGYTF; cdr3_nt: TGTGCCAGCAGTTTTTCGGCGGGATCCCACTATGGCTACACCTTC
clone_size: NA; j_call: TRBJ2-1; v_call: TRBV11-3; d_call: TRBD2; cdr3_aa: CASSIRTSGRMNEQFF; cdr3_nt: TGTGCCAGCAGCATTCGGACTAGCGGGAGGATGAATGAGCAGTTCTTC
clone_size: NA; j_call: TRBJ2-7; v_call: TRBV2; d_call: TRBD1; cdr3_aa: CASSEVQGVAYEQYF; cdr3_nt: TGTGCCAGCAGTGAAGTACAGGGGGTGGCCTACGAGCAGTACTTC
clone_size: once; j_call: TRBJ2-2; v_call: TRBV25-1; d_call: TRBD1; cdr3_aa: CASRGGRQGIGELFF; cdr3_nt: TGTGCCAGCAGAGGGGGAAGACAGGGAATCGGGGAGCTGTTTTTT
clone_size: NA; j_call: TRBJ2-5; v_call: TRBV9; d_call: TRBD1; cdr3_aa: CASSVTTGSETQYF; cdr3_nt: TGTGCCAGCAGCGTGACGACAGGGTCGGAGACCCAGTACTTC
clone_size: few; j_call: TRBJ1-2; v_call: TRBV2; d_call: TRBD1; cdr3_aa: CASRDRAAGYTF; cdr3_nt: TGTGCCAGCCGGGACAGGGCAGCTGGCTACACCTTC
clone_size: NA; j_call: TRBJ2-7; v_call: TRBV29-1; d_call: NA; cdr3_aa: CSGGGRLSYEQYF; cdr3_nt: TGCAGCGGTGGGGGACGGCTGTCCTACGAGCAGTACTTC
clone_size: NA; j_call: TRBJ2-1; v_call: TRBV27; d_call: TRBD1; cdr3_aa: CASSFRTGVRDEQFF; cdr3_nt: TGTGCCAGCAGTTTTCGGACAGGGGTAAGGGATGAGCAGTTCTTC
clone_size: medium-sized; j_call: TRBJ2-1; v_call: TRBV7-9; d_call: TRBD2; cdr3_aa: CASSLVVRGGRREQFF; cdr3_nt: TGTGCCAGCAGCTTAGTGGTCCGGGGGGGCCGGCGGGAGCAGTTCTTC
clone_size: NA; j_call: TRBJ2-3; v_call: TRBV5-1; d_call: TRBD2; cdr3_aa: CASSLEASGSTDTQYF; cdr3_nt: TGCGCCAGCAGCTTGGAGGCTAGCGGGAGCACAGATACGCAGTATTTT
clone_size: NA; j_call: TRBJ1-6; v_call: TRBV20-1; d_call: NA; cdr3_aa: CSAGGNSPLHF; cdr3_nt: TGCAGTGCTGGGGGTAATTCACCCCTCCACTTT
clone_size: NA; j_call: TRBJ2-7; v_call: TRBV21-1; d_call: NA; cdr3_aa: CASSLPPGQKAYEQYF; cdr3_nt: TGTGCCAGCAGCTTACCACCGGGACAGAAAGCCTACGAGCAGTACTTC
clone_size: NA; j_call: TRBJ2-3; v_call: TRBV5-6; d_call: TRBD2; cdr3_aa: CASSQGTSGVRPQYF; cdr3_nt: TGTGCCAGCAGCCAGGGGACTAGCGGGGTTCGGCCGCAGTATTTT
clone_size: NA; j_call: TRBJ2-7; v_call: TRBV6-6; d_call: NA; cdr3_aa: CASSSSGYEQYF; cdr3_nt: TGTGCCAGCAGTTCGTCTGGGTACGAGCAGTACTTC
clone_size: NA; j_call: TRBJ2-7; v_call: TRBV19; d_call: TRBD2; cdr3_aa: CASSGAVGGYEQYF; cdr3_nt: TGTGCCAGTAGTGGCGCAGTGGGAGGGTACGAGCAGTACTTC
clone_size: NA; j_call: TRBJ2-2; v_call: TRBV28; d_call: NA; cdr3_aa: CASSSVRGAPNTGELFF; cdr3_nt: TGTGCCAGCAGTTCTGTTCGGGGGGCCCCGAACACCGGGGAGCTGTTTTTT
clone_size: NA; j_call: TRBJ1-1; v_call: TRBV27; d_call: NA; cdr3_aa: CASRSTDRFYTEAFF; cdr3_nt: TGTGCCAGCAGATCGACCGACAGGTTCTACACTGAAGCTTTCTTT
clone_size: few; j_call: TRBJ1-5; v_call: TRBV6-5; d_call: NA; cdr3_aa: CATSERGAWNQPQHF; cdr3_nt: TGTGCCACCTCCGAGAGAGGGGCCTGGAATCAGCCCCAGCATTTT